The 10 T cell receptor beta chains given below trace back to one sample, sequenced in a study of shared clonotypes between healthy human individuals. The assay was immunoSEQ multiplex PCR, and TCRdb's table has in-frame clones only and misses some. The sample carries some 2,100,000 clones, 90% to 96% recorded once. The source material was naive CD4+ T cells sorted from blood. Regarding subset: CD45RA+ positively selected. The origin of the receptors is a man aged 18 to 35 in good health.

Turning to this clone: In the same sample, other DNA sequences code for this CDR3. The chain recombines TRBV14 with TRBJ2-7, with D unclear. CDR1 and CDR2 from the germline V gene are SGHDN and FVKESK. Trimming cost V 3 bases and J 1 base, with 4 bases left between them. There are 12 residues in the CDR3. CDR3 DNA sequence: TGTGCCAGCAGCCAGAATTCCTACGAGCAGTACTTC. It encodes CASSQNSYEQYF.

J is TRBJ2-3 and V is TRBV5-4; 7 positions match TRBD1. Germline CDR1 SGHNT, CDR2 YYREEE (reference sequence). Trimming at V came to 4 bases and at J to 0 bases, leaving 17 bases not matched to a gene. The CDR3 runs to 19 residues. The CDR3 region has the DNA TGTGCCAGCAGCGGAATGACCCCACTCCGGGACAGAAGCACAGATACGCAGTATTTT. This gives the protein CASSGMTPLRDRSTDTQYF.

Comments on this clone: This same CDR3 is encoded by further DNA sequences in the sample. V usage is TRBV5-1 and J usage is TRBJ2-5; 8 nucleotides align to TRBD2. Germline lookup yields CDR1 SGHRS and CDR2 YFSETQ. The CDR3 runs to 14 residues. After removal of 1 base from V and 5 bases from J, the junction contained 4 bases not matched to a gene. The CDR3 sequence is CASSLSGLGETQYF. CDR3 coding DNA: TGCGCCAGCAGCTTGTCGGGACTAGGGGAGACCCAGTACTTC.

The V call is TRBV19, the J call TRBJ1-1; D is unresolved. Trimming left V 3 bases short and J 1 base short, with 9 bases between. This CDR3 comprises 14 residues. The germline CDR1 and CDR2 sequences are LNHDA and SQIVND (reference sequence). CDR3 sequence: CASSIRGSNTEAFF. In nucleotides, the CDR3 is TGTGCCAGTAGTATCCGGGGATCGAACACTGAAGCTTTCTTT.

V and J are TRBV2 and TRBJ1-6, with TRBD1 as a possible D gene (6 bases). This CDR3 is built from 15 residues. The V end lost 6 bases, the J end lost 4 bases, and 13 bases lay between the germline ends. Germline CDR1 is SNHLY and CDR2 is FYNNEI. CDR3 DNA sequence: TGTGCCAGCAGCGGAAGGGGGGCTTATAATTCACCCCTCCACTTT. Its translation: CASSGRGAYNSPLHF.

This clone occurred a few times. This chain links TRBV9 with TRBJ1-4, with D possibly TRBD1 on 5 matching bases. Trimming shortened V by 4 bases and J by 4 bases, and 14 bases separated the two germline ends. Germline V gives CDR1 SGDLS, CDR2 YYNGEE. CDR3 length equals 15 residues. In DNA form, the CDR3 reads TGTGCCAGCAGCCCGAGGGGAGGGCTTAATGAAAAACTGTTTTTT. Translation gives CASSPRGGLNEKLFF.

As DNA, the CDR3 is TGCGCCAGCAGCCAAGCGGAAGGCACCGGGGGGACCCAGTACTTC. Translating gives CASSQAEGTGGTQYF. The rearrangement joins TRBV4-1 to TRBJ2-5, with TRBD2 as a possible D gene (6 bases). Germline values: CDR1 MGHRA, CDR2 YSYEKL. CDR3 length: 15 residues. The ends were cut back, 1 base at V and 7 bases at J, with 16 bases in the middle.

The V gene is TRBV6-5, the J gene TRBJ2-1, with 9 nucleotides matching TRBD1. The CDR3 covers 14 residues. From germline, CDR1 is MNHEY and CDR2 SVGAGI. Trimming at V came to 5 bases and at J to 6 bases, leaving 5 bases not matched to a gene. CDR3 DNA sequence: TGTGCCAGCAGTCCGGGACAGGGTCGCAATGAGCAGTTCTTC. This translates into CASSPGQGRNEQFF.

This sequence joins TRBV7-9 and TRBJ2-7; TRBD2 matches 12 bases. This CDR3 has 16 residues. The trim removed 5 bases at V and 5 bases at J, leaving 10 bases unmatched. Germline V gene data show CDR1 as SEHNR and CDR2 as FQNEAQ (reference sequence). DNA of the CDR3: TGTGCCAGCAGCGGGCGGCTAGCGGGAGGGCCTAACGAGCAGTACTTC. This sequence encodes CASSGRLAGGPNEQYF.

This clone was observed once. V and J are TRBV27 and TRBJ1-2, with 7 bases identical to TRBD1. Losses at the gene ends were 4 bases for V and 2 bases for J; bases not matched to a gene: 7. This CDR3 has 15 residues. Germline CDR1 and CDR2: MNHEY and SMNVEV (reference sequence). The CDR3 reads CASSSYSGQNYGYTF. The CDR3 coding sequence is TGTGCCAGCAGTTCTTACTCGGGACAGAACTATGGCTACACCTTC.